The 14 T cell receptor beta chains presented below share a single source sample, sequenced in a study of blood T cell repertoires in COVID-19. Assay used: immunoSEQ multiplex PCR; TCRdb lists only in-frame clones, some missing. The sample lists about 44,000 clones; about 88% were seen once. The material sequenced was peripheral blood. The origin of the receptors is a human donor in a cohort sampled during active COVID-19.

The V call is TRBV28, the J call TRBJ1-2; the match to TRBD1 covers 8 bases. From germline, CDR1 is MDHEN and CDR2 SYDVKM. Trimming took 5 bases from V and 7 from J; bases not matched to a gene: 3. The CDR3 totals 12 residues. As DNA, the CDR3 is TGTGCCAGCAGTACGACAGGGGTTGGCTACACCTTC. It specifies CASSTTGVGYTF.

The chain links TRBV6-5 to TRBJ1-5; D is perhaps TRBD1 (5 bases). Germline V gene data show CDR1 as MNHEY and CDR2 as SVGAGI. Trimming removed 6 bases from V and 2 bases from J, with 11 bases in between. This CDR3 region has 14 residues. CDR3 DNA sequence: TGTGCCAGCAGGGGGCGGGGAGGCAATCAGCCCCAGCATTTT. As protein: CASRGRGGNQPQHF.

The sample holds one count of this clone. This chain links TRBV6-5 with TRBJ2-4; maybe TRBD2 (5 bases). V dropped 4 bases and J dropped 6 bases, with 16 bases sitting between them. Germline CDR1 MNHEY, CDR2 SVGAGI. CDR3 length: 15 residues. The CDR3 bases are TGTGCCAGCAGTTCCTACGCCGGGAACTTAAACATTCAGTACTTC. Its translation: CASSSYAGNLNIQYF.

J is TRBJ2-7 and V is TRBV5-6, with 8 bases that match TRBD2. The CDR3 covers 16 residues. V dropped 4 bases and J dropped 2; count of bases not matched to a gene: 11. Germline CDR1 reads SGHDT; CDR2 reads YYEEEE. CDR3 residues: CASSRGRQAAPYEQYV. The CDR3 DNA reads TGTGCCAGCAGCCGCGGGAGGCAGGCGGCCCCCTACGAGCAGTACGTC.

This chain uses TRBV24-1 with TRBJ1-1; no definite D call. Looked up from germline, CDR1 is KGHDR and CDR2 is SFDVKD. V lost 9 bases to trimming and J lost 0 bases, with 10 bases between them. This CDR3 is built from 13 residues. In DNA form, the CDR3 reads TGTGCCACCCAACAGAGATTGAACACTGAAGCTTTCTTT. Amino acid sequence: CATQQRLNTEAFF.

V usage is TRBV30 and J usage is TRBJ2-5; 8 bases align to TRBD2. Germline trimming cut 3 bases from V and 14 bases from J; bases unmatched to any gene: 8. CDR1 and CDR2 (germline): GTSNPN, SVGIG (reference sequence). The length of the CDR3 is 11 residues. CDR3 in DNA: TGTGCCTGGAGCTCGGTTAGCGGGGTATACTTC. This gives the protein CAWSSVSGVYF.

The chain joins TRBV11-2 to TRBJ2-3; D is undetermined. V was pared by 6 bases and J by 4 bases, with 11 bases between. In germline, CDR1 is SGHAT, CDR2 FQNNGV. CDR3 length equals 13 residues. CDR3 residues: CASRSSTPDTQYF. CDR3 DNA: TGTGCCAGCAGGAGTTCAACTCCAGATACGCAGTATTTT.

This clone was recorded a few times. The chain carries TRBV5-1 and TRBJ1-6, with 10 bases identical to TRBD1. Germline lookup yields CDR1 SGHRS and CDR2 YFSETQ. CDR3 length equals 15 residues. The J segment lost 10 bases and the V segment lost 4 bases, leaving 8 bases of the junction unmatched. Written as DNA, the CDR3 is TGCGCCAGCAGCCGACAGGGGGCGATGGGATCACCCCTCCACTTT. It encodes CASSRQGAMGSPLHF.

CDR3 nucleotides: TGTGCCACCAGTGGTAAGACAGGGCCCAATCAGCCCCAGCATTTT. It codes for CATSGKTGPNQPQHF. The chain couples TRBV24-1 to TRBJ1-5; TRBD1 matches at 7 bases. CDR3 length: 15 residues. From germline, CDR1 is KGHDR and CDR2 SFDVKD. V shed 5 bases and J 3 bases; nucleotides not matched to a gene: 6.

The chain employs TRBV7-9 and TRBJ2-1, with D perhaps TRBD1 (6 bases). V lost 4 bases, J lost 5 bases, and 12 bases lay in between. This CDR3 region has 14 residues. Germline values: CDR1 SEHNR, CDR2 FQNEAQ (reference sequence). CDR3 DNA: TGTGCCAGCAGCTCACGTGCAGGGGACAATGAGCAGTTCTTC. It translates to CASSSRAGDNEQFF.

In regard to this clone: An end of the junction differs from the germline gene, which may be a read error. The chain recombines TRBV11-2 with TRBJ2-2; no firm D call. Germline V lookup: CDR1 SGHAT, CDR2 FQNNGV. CDR3 length: 14 amino acids. In DNA form, the CDR3 reads TGTGCCAACAGCGTTCCTAAGCCCCTCGAGAGGCTGTTTTTT. As protein: CANSVPKPLERLFF.

The chain joins TRBV10-3 to TRBJ2-5; 11 bases agree with TRBD2. V dropped 2 bases and J dropped 5; count of bases not matched to a gene: 4. Germline CDR1 and CDR2: ENHRY and SYGVKD. CDR3 length: 15 residues. The CDR3 reads CAISEASGGLETQYF. Written as DNA, the CDR3 is TGTGCCATCAGTGAGGCTAGCGGGGGGTTGGAGACCCAGTACTTC.

DNA for the CDR3: TGTGCCAGCAGTCCCCATCTGGGCGGGGGGGCTGTCAAAAACATTCAGTACTTC. Its protein is CASSPHLGGGAVKNIQYF. This chain links TRBV28 with TRBJ2-4, with TRBD2 identical over 9 bases. CDR1 and CDR2 from the germline V gene are MDHEN and SYDVKM. The CDR3 is 18 residues long. With 5 bases clipped from V and 3 bases from J, the junction kept 14 bases outside the gene matches.

The J gene is TRBJ2-5, the V gene TRBV6-1, with TRBD2 matching 9 bases. The CDR3 is 15 residues long. Trimming removed 3 bases from V and 4 bases from J; junction bases left unmatched: 6. In germline, CDR1 is MNHNS, CDR2 SASEGT. The CDR3 spells CASSEGGGAGETQYF. The DNA for the CDR3 is TGTGCCAGCAGTGAGGGCGGGGGGGCCGGAGAGACCCAGTACTTC.